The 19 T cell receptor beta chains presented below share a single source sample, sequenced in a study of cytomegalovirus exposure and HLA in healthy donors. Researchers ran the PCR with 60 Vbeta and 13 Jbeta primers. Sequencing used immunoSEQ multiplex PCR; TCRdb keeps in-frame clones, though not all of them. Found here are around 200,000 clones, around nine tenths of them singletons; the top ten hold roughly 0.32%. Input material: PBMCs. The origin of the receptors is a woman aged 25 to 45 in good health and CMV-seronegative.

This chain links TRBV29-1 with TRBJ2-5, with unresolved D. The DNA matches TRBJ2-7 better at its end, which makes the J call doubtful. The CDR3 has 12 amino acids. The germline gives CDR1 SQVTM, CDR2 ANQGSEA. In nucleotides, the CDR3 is TGCAGCGGGGCCTTGTCCTCCTACGAGCAGTACTTC. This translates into CSGALSSYEQYF.

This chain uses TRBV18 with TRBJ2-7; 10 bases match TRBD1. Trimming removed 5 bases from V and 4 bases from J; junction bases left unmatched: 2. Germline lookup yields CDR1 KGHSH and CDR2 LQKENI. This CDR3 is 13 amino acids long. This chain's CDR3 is CASSSDRGYEQYF. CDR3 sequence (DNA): TGTGCCAGCTCATCGGACAGGGGGTACGAGCAGTACTTC.

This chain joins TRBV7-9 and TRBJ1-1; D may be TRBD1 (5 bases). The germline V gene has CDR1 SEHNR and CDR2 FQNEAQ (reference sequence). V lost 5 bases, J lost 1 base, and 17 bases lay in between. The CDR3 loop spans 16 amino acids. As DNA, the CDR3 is TGTGCCAGCAGCCCGGGGGACGCCCTGGGGAACACTGAAGCTTTCTTT. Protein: CASSPGDALGNTEAFF.

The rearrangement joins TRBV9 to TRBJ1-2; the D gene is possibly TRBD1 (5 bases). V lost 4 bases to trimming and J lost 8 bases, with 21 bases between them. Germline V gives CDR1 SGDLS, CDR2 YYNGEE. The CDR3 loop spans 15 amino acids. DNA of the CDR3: TGTGCCAGCAGCTATCTCACCGGGGGTAGTGGCGGCTACACCTTC. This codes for CASSYLTGGSGGYTF.

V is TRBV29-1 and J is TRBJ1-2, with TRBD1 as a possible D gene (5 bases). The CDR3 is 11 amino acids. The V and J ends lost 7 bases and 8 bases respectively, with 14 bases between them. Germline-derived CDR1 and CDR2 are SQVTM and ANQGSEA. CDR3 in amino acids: CSGQGPDGYTF. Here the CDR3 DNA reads TGCAGCGGTCAGGGTCCCGACGGCTACACCTTC.

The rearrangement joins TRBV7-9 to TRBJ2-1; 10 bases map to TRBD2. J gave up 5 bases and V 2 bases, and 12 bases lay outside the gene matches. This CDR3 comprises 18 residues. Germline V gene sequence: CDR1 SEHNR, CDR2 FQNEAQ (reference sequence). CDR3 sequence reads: CASSLRLMVAGGHNEQFF. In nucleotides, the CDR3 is TGTGCCAGCAGCTTACGCCTGATGGTAGCGGGGGGTCACAATGAGCAGTTCTTC.

The CDR3 spells CASSQDLIGSRRIANYGYTF. CDR3 in DNA: TGCGCCAGCAGCCAAGATTTAATCGGTTCTAGGCGAATAGCTAACTATGGCTACACCTTC. The chain combines TRBV4-1 with TRBJ1-2; D is unresolved. Germline assignment: CDR1 MGHRA and CDR2 YSYEKL. This CDR3 comprises 20 residues. The germline V and J ends were trimmed by 0 bases and 0 bases, with 23 bases remaining between them.

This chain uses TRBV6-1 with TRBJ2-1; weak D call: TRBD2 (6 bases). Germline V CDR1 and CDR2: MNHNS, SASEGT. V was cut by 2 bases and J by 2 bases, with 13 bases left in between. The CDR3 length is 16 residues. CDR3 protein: CASSELVAGPYNEQFF. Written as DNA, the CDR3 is TGTGCCAGCAGTGAATTAGTGGCGGGGCCCTACAATGAGCAGTTCTTC.

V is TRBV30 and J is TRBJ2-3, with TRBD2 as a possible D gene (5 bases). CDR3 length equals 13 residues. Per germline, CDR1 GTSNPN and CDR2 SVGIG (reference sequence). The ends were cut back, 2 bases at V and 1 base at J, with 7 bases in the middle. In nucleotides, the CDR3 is TGTGCCTGGAGTAGCGGAGGCACAGATACGCAGTATTTT. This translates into CAWSSGGTDTQYF.

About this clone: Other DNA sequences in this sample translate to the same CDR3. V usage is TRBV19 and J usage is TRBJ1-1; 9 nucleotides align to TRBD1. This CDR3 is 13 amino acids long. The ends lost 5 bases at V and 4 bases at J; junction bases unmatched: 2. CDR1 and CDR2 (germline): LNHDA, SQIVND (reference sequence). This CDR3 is CASSPTGGTEAFF. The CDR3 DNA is TGTGCCAGTAGTCCGACAGGGGGCACTGAAGCTTTCTTT.

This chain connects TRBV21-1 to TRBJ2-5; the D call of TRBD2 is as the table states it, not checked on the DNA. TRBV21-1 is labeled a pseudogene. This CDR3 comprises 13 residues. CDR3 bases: TGTGCCAGCCCTAGAGGGCCCGAAGAGACCCAGTACTTC. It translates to CASPRGPEETQYF.

The CDR3 spells CASSFGQSYEQYF. The CDR3 region has the DNA TGTGCCAGCAGCTTCGGACAGAGCTACGAGCAGTACTTC. This sequence joins TRBV11-2 and TRBJ2-7; D possibly corresponds to TRBD1 (6 bases). CDR1 is SGHAT and CDR2 is FQNNGV in the germline V gene. Trimming removed 3 bases from V and 3 bases from J, with 9 bases in between. The CDR3 contains 13 residues.

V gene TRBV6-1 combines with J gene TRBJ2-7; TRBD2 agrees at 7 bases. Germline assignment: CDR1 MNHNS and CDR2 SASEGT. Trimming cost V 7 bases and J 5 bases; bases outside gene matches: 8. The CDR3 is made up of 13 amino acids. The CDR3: CASKNVGRDEQYF. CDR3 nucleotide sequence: TGTGCCAGCAAGAATGTAGGGAGGGACGAGCAGTACTTC.

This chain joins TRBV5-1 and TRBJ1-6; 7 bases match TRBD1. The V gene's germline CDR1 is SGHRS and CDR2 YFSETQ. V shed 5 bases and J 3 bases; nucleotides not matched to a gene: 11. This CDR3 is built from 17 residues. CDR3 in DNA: TGCGCCAGCAGTTATGGGACAGCGAGCGTCTATAATTCACCCCTCCACTTT. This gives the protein CASSYGTASVYNSPLHF. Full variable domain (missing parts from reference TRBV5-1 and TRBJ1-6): KAGVTQTPRYLIKTRGQQVTLSCSPISGHRSVSWYQQTPGQGLQFLFEYFSETQRNKGNFPGRFSGRQFSNSRSEMNVSTLELGDSALYLCASSYGTASVYNSPLHFGNGTRLTVT.

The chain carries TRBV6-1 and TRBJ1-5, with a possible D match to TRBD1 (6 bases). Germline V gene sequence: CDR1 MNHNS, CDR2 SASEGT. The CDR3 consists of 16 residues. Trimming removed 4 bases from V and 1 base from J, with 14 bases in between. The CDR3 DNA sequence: TGTGCCAGCAGTGGACAGGCCCTAACGAGCAATCAGCCCCAGCATTTT. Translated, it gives CASSGQALTSNQPQHF.

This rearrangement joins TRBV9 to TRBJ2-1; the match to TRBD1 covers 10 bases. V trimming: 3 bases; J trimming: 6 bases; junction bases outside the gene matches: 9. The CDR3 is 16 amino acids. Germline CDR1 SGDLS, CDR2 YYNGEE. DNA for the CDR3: TGTGCCAGCAGCGACAATCCTCGGACAGGGGGCAATGAGCAGTTCTTC. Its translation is CASSDNPRTGGNEQFF.

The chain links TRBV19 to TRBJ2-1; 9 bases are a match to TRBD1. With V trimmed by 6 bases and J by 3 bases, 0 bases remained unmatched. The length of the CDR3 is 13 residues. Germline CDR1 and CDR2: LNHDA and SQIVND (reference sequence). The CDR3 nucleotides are TGTGCCAGTAGGGGACAGGGCTACAATGAGCAGTTCTTC. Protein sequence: CASRGQGYNEQFF.

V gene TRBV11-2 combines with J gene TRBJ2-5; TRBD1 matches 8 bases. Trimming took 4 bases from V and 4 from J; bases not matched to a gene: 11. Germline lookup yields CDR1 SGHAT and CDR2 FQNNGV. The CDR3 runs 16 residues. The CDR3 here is CASSSQLRGRRETQYF. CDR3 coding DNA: TGTGCCAGCAGCTCACAGCTCAGGGGGCGCAGAGAGACCCAGTACTTC.

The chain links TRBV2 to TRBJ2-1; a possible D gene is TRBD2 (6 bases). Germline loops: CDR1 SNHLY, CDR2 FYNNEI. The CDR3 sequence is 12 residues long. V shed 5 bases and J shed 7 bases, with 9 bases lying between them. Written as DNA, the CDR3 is TGTGCCAGCAGTCCTGGGGGGAATGAGCAGTTCTTC. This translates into CASSPGGNEQFF. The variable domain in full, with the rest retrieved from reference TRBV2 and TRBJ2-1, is EPEVTQTPSHQVTQMGQEVILRCVPISNHLYFYWYRQILGQKVEFLVSFYNNEISEKSEIFDDQFSVERPDGSNFTLKIRSTKLEDSAMYFCASSPGGNEQFFGPGTRLTVL.